The 23 T cell receptor beta chains below come from one sample, sequenced in a study of beta chain features in type 1 diabetes. All of the isolated RNA was reverse transcribed, so expressed TCRB transcripts were sequenced. Sequencing used immunoSEQ multiplex PCR; TCRdb keeps in-frame clones, though not all of them. The sample lists around 300,000 clones, approximately 10% seen once, with approximately 0.016% in the top ten. Sample: naive CD4+ T cells from blood. Source of these receptors: a woman in her thirties in good health.

The chain recombines TRBV7-2 with TRBJ2-4, with TRBD2 as a possible D gene (5 bases). Germline assignment: CDR1 SGHTA and CDR2 FQGNSA. The germline V and J ends were trimmed by 2 bases and 0 bases, with 14 bases remaining between them. This CDR3 has 17 amino acids. CDR3 sequence reads: CASSLTLVAGAKNIQYF. The CDR3 DNA is TGTGCCAGCAGCTTAACTTTGGTCGCGGGAGCCAAAAACATTCAGTACTTC.

The V and J genes are TRBV30 and TRBJ1-2; 9 nucleotides align to TRBD1. This CDR3 is built from 14 residues. Trimming took 0 bases from V and 4 from J; bases not matched to a gene: 3. In germline, CDR1 is GTSNPN, CDR2 SVGIG (reference sequence). CDR3 nucleotides: TGTGCCTGGAGTGTACAGGGGGCTGCCTATGGCTACACCTTC. This codes for CAWSVQGAAYGYTF.

This clone has a handful of counts. At one end, the junction sequence differs from germline, possibly due to a read error. The chain couples TRBV28 to TRBJ2-1; the match to TRBD2 covers 7 bases. The CDR3 loop spans 11 amino acids. Germline CDR1 and CDR2: MDHEN and SYDVKM. The CDR3 DNA follows: TGTGCCCCTCGAAGCGTGGCGGGAGTGGTCTTC. It translates to CAPRSVAGVVF.

In its sample, this clone was seen a few times. Relative to the germline gene, one junction end is altered; a read error may explain this. V is TRBV7-7 and J is TRBJ2-5; 9 bases align to TRBD1. CDR1 and CDR2 from the germline V gene are SSHAT and FNYEAQ (reference sequence). This CDR3 spans 15 amino acids. The CDR3 loop is CASSQTTGGGETQYF. CDR3 nucleotide sequence: TGTGCTAGCAGTCAAACTACAGGGGGCGGAGAGACCCAGTACTTC.

This clone was counted only a few times. This chain uses TRBV9 with TRBJ2-1, with 13 nucleotides matching TRBD2. Unmatched junction bases numbered 10, after V lost 4 bases and J lost 12 bases. Germline V lookup: CDR1 SGDLS, CDR2 YYNGEE. The CDR3 is 15 residues long. DNA for the CDR3: TGTGCCAGCAGCCCTTCCGGACTAGCGGGAGAAACGCAGTTCTTC. Its protein product is CASSPSGLAGETQFF.

A few counts support this clone. V usage is TRBV25-1 and J usage is TRBJ1-2; D is ambiguous. Germline V CDR1 and CDR2: MGHDK, SYGVNS. CDR3 size: 13 residues. Trimming left V 5 bases short and J 4 bases short, with 11 bases between. The CDR3 bases are TGTGCCAGCAGTCCCCGGAGTAGCTATGGCTACACCTTC. Amino acid sequence: CASSPRSSYGYTF.

For the CDR3, the DNA is TGTGCCAGCAGGGACAGTTCTAACTATGGCTACACCTTC. This codes for CASRDSSNYGYTF. This chain uses TRBV28 with TRBJ1-2; possible D gene TRBD1, 6 bases. The CDR3 extends over 13 amino acids. Germline values: CDR1 MDHEN, CDR2 SYDVKM. V lost 6 bases to trimming and J lost 0 bases, with 8 bases between them.

The chain uses TRBV18 and TRBJ2-7, with 7 nucleotides matching TRBD1. With V trimmed by 5 bases and J by 2 bases, 3 bases remained unmatched. CDR3 size: 13 residues. Germline CDR1 is KGHSH and CDR2 is LQKENI. In nucleotides, the CDR3 is TGTGCCAGCTCAGGACAGGATACCTACGAGCAGTACTTC. Residues: CASSGQDTYEQYF.

This clone was recorded a few times. This rearrangement joins TRBV4-3 to TRBJ2-3, with 12 bases fitting TRBD2. CDR1 and CDR2 (germline): LGHNA, YSLEER. The CDR3 has 19 amino acids. Trimming removed 0 bases from V and 0 bases from J; junction bases left unmatched: 7. The CDR3 DNA reads as TGCGCCAGCAGCCAAGATCTAGCGGGAGGGTCCTCTAGCACAGATACGCAGTATTTT. Protein sequence: CASSQDLAGGSSSTDTQYF.

This clone was found a few times. The chain uses TRBV4-3 and TRBJ1-1; perhaps TRBD1 as D (5 bases). There are 13 residues in the CDR3. Trimming left V 4 bases short and J 3 bases short, with 9 bases between. Per the germline V gene, CDR1 is LGHNA and CDR2 is YSLEER. DNA for the CDR3: TGCGCCAGCAGCCTCGAAGGGGACACTGAAGCTTTCTTT. Encoded protein: CASSLEGDTEAFF.

This rearrangement joins TRBV18 to TRBJ2-7; 7 bases agree with TRBD2. Per germline, CDR1 KGHSH and CDR2 LQKENI. Germline trimming cut 6 bases from V and 2 bases from J; bases unmatched to any gene: 7. This CDR3 contains 14 residues. CDR3 DNA: TGTGCCAGCTCCACGGGGGGTCCTCCCTACGAGCAGTACTTC. Protein sequence: CASSTGGPPYEQYF.

This rearrangement joins TRBV5-6 to TRBJ1-2; D ambiguous. The CDR3 has 14 residues. Germline V gene data show CDR1 as SGHDT and CDR2 as YYEEEE. Trimming shortened V by 0 bases and J by 3 bases, and 9 bases separated the two germline ends. CDR3 sequence: CASSLGVGHYGYTF. The DNA of the CDR3 is TGTGCCAGCAGCTTGGGAGTGGGCCACTATGGCTACACCTTC.

This clone was counted only a few times. The chain combines TRBV5-1 with TRBJ2-2; D gene ambiguous. CDR3 length equals 14 residues. V was trimmed by 3 bases and J by 5 bases, leaving 11 bases between them. Germline CDR1 is SGHRS and CDR2 is YFSETQ. CDR3 coding DNA: TGCGCCAGCAGCTCTTACATCCTGACCGGGGAGCTGTTTTTT. Its translation: CASSSYILTGELFF. Supplemented by reference TRBV5-1 and TRBJ2-2, the full variable domain reads KAGVTQTPRYLIKTRGQQVTLSCSPISGHRSVSWYQQTPGQGLQFLFEYFSETQRNKGNFPGRFSGRQFSNSRSEMNVSTLELGDSALYLCASSSYILTGELFFGEGSRLTVL.

This clone occurred a few times. This chain joins TRBV5-4 and TRBJ1-2; perhaps TRBD1 as D (6 bases). V was shortened by 5 bases and J by 0 bases, with 11 bases between the two germline ends. The CDR3 covers 14 residues. CDR1 is SGHNT and CDR2 is YYREEE in the germline V gene (reference sequence). CDR3 bases: TGTGCCAGCAGTCAGGGGAAGTCTAACTATGGCTACACCTTC. Translating it yields CASSQGKSNYGYTF. The full variable domain, with the rest looked up from reference TRBV5-4 and TRBJ1-2, is ETGVTQSPTHLIKTRGQQVTLRCSSQSGHNTVSWYQQALGQGPQFIFQYYREEENGRGNFPPRFSGLQFPNYSSELNVNALELDDSALYLCASSQGKSNYGYTFGSGTRLTVV.

This chain uses TRBV4-3 with TRBJ1-4; D unclear. Germline values: CDR1 LGHNA, CDR2 YSLEER. V dropped 0 bases and J dropped 1 base, with 12 bases sitting between them. The CDR3 contains 17 residues. The CDR3 DNA follows: TGCGCCAGCAGCCAAGAAGAAGGACTTGTAACTAATGAAAAACTGTTTTTT. Amino acid sequence: CASSQEEGLVTNEKLFF.

CDR3 in amino acids: CASSLGVTIQETQYF. The CDR3 DNA reads TGTGCCAGCAGCTTAGGTGTGACTATCCAAGAGACCCAGTACTTC. The J gene is TRBJ2-5, the V gene TRBV11-3, with D perhaps matching TRBD2 (5 bases). The V end was cut by 1 base, the J end by 1 base, with 10 bases between. Germline lookup yields CDR1 SGHNT and CDR2 YENEEA. This CDR3 has 15 residues.

Only a few counts were recorded for this clone. V is TRBV6-6 and J is TRBJ2-5; no reliable D call. CDR1 and CDR2 (germline): MNHNY, SVGAGI (reference sequence). The germline V and J ends were trimmed by 6 bases and 1 base, with 6 bases remaining between them. CDR3 length: 12 amino acids. The DNA of the CDR3 is TGTGCCAGCAGCCCCTCCCAAGAGACCCAGTACTTC. The encoded protein is CASSPSQETQYF.

This clone was found a few times. The chain couples TRBV7-9 to TRBJ1-3; the match to TRBD1 covers 7 bases. With 3 bases clipped from V and 6 bases from J, the junction kept 11 bases outside the gene matches. The CDR3 is made up of 16 amino acids. CDR1 and CDR2 from the germline V gene are SEHNR and FQNEAQ (reference sequence). The CDR3 coding sequence is TGTGCCAGCAGCTTCTCTGGGACAGTTGTGTCAAACACCATATATTTT. Its protein is CASSFSGTVVSNTIYF.

The chain combines TRBV25-1 with TRBJ2-1; D is possibly TRBD1 (5 bases). The ends were cut back, 3 bases at V and 7 bases at J, with 16 bases in the middle. The length of the CDR3 is 15 residues. Germline loops: CDR1 MGHDK, CDR2 SYGVNS. The CDR3 spells CASSELDKRVNEQFF. The CDR3 DNA follows: TGTGCCAGCAGTGAGCTGGACAAGCGTGTTAATGAGCAGTTCTTC.

This clone was seen a handful of times. V usage is TRBV28 and J usage is TRBJ2-1; no reliable D call. Germline V gene sequence: CDR1 MDHEN, CDR2 SYDVKM. The V end lost 6 bases, the J end lost 1 base, and 13 bases lay between the germline ends. The CDR3 is 15 residues long. The CDR3 coding sequence is TGTGCCAGCAGGTCCCCTACCCGTTCCTACAATGAGCAGTTCTTC. The encoded protein is CASRSPTRSYNEQFF.

This clone was picked up a small number of times. The V gene is TRBV7-2, the J gene TRBJ2-2; 12 bases match TRBD2. Germline CDR1 is SGHTA and CDR2 is FQGNSA. This CDR3 has 16 residues. Germline trimming cut 6 bases from V and 4 bases from J; bases unmatched to any gene: 6. Here the CDR3 DNA reads TGTGCCAGCAGGAGCCCTAGCGGGGGGGGCACCGGGGAGCTGTTTTTT. Amino acid sequence: CASRSPSGGGTGELFF.

As for this clone: Other DNA sequences within the sample encode an identical CDR3. This rearrangement joins TRBV19 to TRBJ2-6; tentative D call: TRBD1 (6 bases). Germline-derived CDR1 and CDR2 are LNHDA and SQIVND (reference sequence). CDR3 length equals 14 residues. The V end lost 9 bases, the J end lost 0 bases, and 9 bases lay between the germline ends. The CDR3 loop reads CASTGFSGANVLTF. The CDR3 DNA sequence: TGTGCCAGCACAGGGTTCTCTGGGGCCAACGTCCTGACTTTC.

CDR3 protein: CATSKDRVTDTQYF. The DNA for the CDR3 is TGTGCCACCAGCAAGGACAGGGTAACAGATACGCAGTATTTT. J is TRBJ2-3 and V is TRBV15, with 8 bases matching TRBD1. This CDR3 is built from 14 residues. CDR1 is LNHNV and CDR2 is YYDKDF in the germline V gene (reference sequence). J lost 3 bases, V lost 4 bases, and 3 bases had no gene match.